These 10 T cell receptor beta chains were all obtained from the same sample, sequenced in a study of blood T cell repertoires in COVID-19. TCRdb's copy holds only in-frame clones and misses some; the assay was immunoSEQ multiplex PCR. Found here are 200,000 to 250,000 clones, around 83% of them singletons; the top ten hold less than 3%. Sequencing was performed on peripheral blood. Source of these receptors: a middle-aged man with active or convalescent COVID-19.

The V and J genes are TRBV9 and TRBJ2-7; possible D gene TRBD1, 7 bases. Germline V lookup: CDR1 SGDLS, CDR2 YYNGEE. The CDR3 loop spans 17 amino acids. V lost 0 bases, J lost 2 bases, and 18 bases lay in between. CDR3 nucleotide sequence: TGTGCCAGCAGCGTAGCGGGACAGCCGGGAGAAGCCTACGAGCAGTACTTC. It codes for CASSVAGQPGEAYEQYF.

The rearrangement uses TRBV6-4 and TRBJ1-3, with 8 nucleotides matching TRBD1. In germline, CDR1 is MRHNA, CDR2 SNTAGT. Unmatched junction bases numbered 13, after V lost 3 bases and J lost 3 bases. The CDR3 sequence is 18 residues long. CDR3 nucleotide sequence: TGTGCCAGCAGTGAACCCCCTACTCTCAGGGGGCTTGGAAACACCATATATTTT. Amino acids: CASSEPPTLRGLGNTIYF.

The chain joins TRBV7-8 to TRBJ2-7, with 13 bases lining up with TRBD2. The CDR3 is 17 amino acids. The germline V gene has CDR1 SGHVS and CDR2 FQNEAQ. The J segment lost 7 bases and the V segment lost 1 base, leaving 10 bases of the junction unmatched. In DNA, the CDR3 is TGTGCCAGCAGCTTAGAGCGTAGCGGACTAGCGGGAGTTGAGCAGTACTTC. It is translated as CASSLERSGLAGVEQYF.

The chain has TRBV5-4 and TRBJ2-5, with D tentatively TRBD2 (5 bases). The germline V and J ends were trimmed by 7 bases and 5 bases, with 15 bases remaining between them. CDR1 and CDR2 (germline): SGHNT, YYREEE (reference sequence). The CDR3 covers 13 residues. The CDR3 bases are TGTGCCAGCGCCCGGACTGCGGCGGAGACCCAGTACTTC. Encoded protein: CASARTAAETQYF.

The chain uses TRBV11-3 and TRBJ2-6; D is undetermined. V was pared by 6 bases and J by 1 base, with 4 bases between. Germline V gene data show CDR1 as SGHNT and CDR2 as YENEEA. The CDR3 runs 13 residues. As DNA, the CDR3 is TGTGCCAGCAGGGAGTCTGGGGCCAACGTCCTGACTTTC. As protein: CASRESGANVLTF.

The V call is TRBV5-6, the J call TRBJ1-2; D is unclear. Trimming pared 1 base from V and 7 bases from J, leaving 11 bases between. CDR1 is SGHDT, CDR2 YYEEEE, per germline. The CDR3 has 13 amino acids. CDR3 nucleotide sequence: TGTGCCAGCAGCTTGACGGTCTGGTCTGGCTACACCTTC. Its protein product is CASSLTVWSGYTF.

This clone was recorded at least ten times. The chain has TRBV2 and TRBJ1-5; TRBD1 agrees at 9 bases. V shed 6 bases and J 6 bases; nucleotides not matched to a gene: 6. Germline V lookup: CDR1 SNHLY, CDR2 FYNNEI. The CDR3 loop spans 14 amino acids. The CDR3, as DNA: TGTGCCAGCAGGGATATGGGACAGGGTCAGCCCCAGCATTTT. Translated: CASRDMGQGQPQHF.

For this clone: One junction end does not reproduce the germline sequence, and a read error may be involved. V usage is TRBV10-3 and J usage is TRBJ1-1; the D is unclear. There are 12 residues in the CDR3. The germline V gene has CDR1 ENHRY and CDR2 SYGVKD. CDR3 sequence: CAIGEPGTEAFF. The CDR3 DNA follows: TGTGCCATCGGTGAGCCGGGCACTGAAGCTTTCTTT.

The CDR3 loop is CASSPVSGFFSYEQYF. The CDR3 region has the DNA TGTGCCAGCAGCCCTGTCTCAGGGTTTTTTTCCTACGAGCAGTACTTC. V usage is TRBV5-5 and J usage is TRBJ2-7; D possibly corresponds to TRBD1 (5 bases). Per germline, CDR1 SGHKS and CDR2 YYEKEE (reference sequence). V lost 4 bases, J lost 1 base, and 18 bases lay in between. The CDR3 length is 16 residues.

In its sample, this clone was seen once. The rearrangement uses TRBV2 and TRBJ1-5; 8 positions agree with TRBD1. The V and J ends lost 9 bases and 1 base, in that order; junction bases with no gene match: 8. Germline V CDR1 and CDR2: SNHLY, FYNNEI. The CDR3 loop spans 15 amino acids. This CDR3 reads CASRQGLRSNQPQHF. CDR3 nucleotide sequence: TGTGCCAGTCGACAGGGGCTAAGAAGCAATCAGCCCCAGCATTTT.